These T cell receptor beta chains were read from a single sample in a study of T cell responses to AZD1222 COVID-19 vaccine. Clones were sequenced by immunoSEQ multiplex PCR, and TCRdb holds only the in-frame ones, with some missing. Here the sample spans 80,000 to 90,000 clones, 70% to 90% being singletons. Source: peripheral blood, taken 28 days after the second AZD1222 dose. These receptors originate from an adult who received the AZD1222 COVID-19 vaccine. Both conserved end residues are part of each CDR3. D genes are given only for firm matches. Size values are once, few and many counts, or a class for expanded clones, and some rows have none.

j_call: TRBJ1-1
d_call: TRBD1
clone_size: NA
v_call: TRBV29-1
cdr3_nt: TGCAGCGTCTCCGGACAGGGGAACACTGAAGCTTTCTTT
cdr3_aa: CSVSGQGNTEAFF

j_call: TRBJ1-2
d_call: TRBD1
clone_size: NA
v_call: TRBV24-1
cdr3_nt: TGTGCCACCAGTGACCCGGACAGGGCCTATGGCTACACCTTC
cdr3_aa: CATSDPDRAYGYTF

j_call: TRBJ1-4
d_call: TRBD1
clone_size: NA
v_call: TRBV7-8
cdr3_nt: TGTGCCAGCAGCAGGCGGACAGGCCATAATGAAAAACTGTTTTTT
cdr3_aa: CASSRRTGHNEKLFF

j_call: TRBJ1-5
d_call: NA
clone_size: once
v_call: TRBV4-1
cdr3_nt: TGCGCCAGCAGCCAAGATTTAGGCCTCGGCAATCAGCCCCAGCATTTT
cdr3_aa: CASSQDLGLGNQPQHF

j_call: TRBJ2-7
d_call: NA
clone_size: NA
v_call: TRBV7-8
cdr3_nt: TGTGCCAGCAGCTTAAGCGCGGGGTTTAAGGTCTACGAGCAGTACTTC
cdr3_aa: CASSLSAGFKVYEQYF

j_call: TRBJ1-4
d_call: NA
clone_size: NA
v_call: TRBV25-1
cdr3_nt: TGTGCCAGCAGTCCTCTGGGACAAGTTGAAAAACTGTTTTTT
cdr3_aa: CASSPLGQVEKLFF

j_call: TRBJ1-1
d_call: NA
clone_size: NA
v_call: TRBV6-5
cdr3_nt: TGTGCCAGCAGGCGGGACACTACTAACACTGAAGCTTTCTTT
cdr3_aa: CASRRDTTNTEAFF

j_call: TRBJ1-6
d_call: NA
clone_size: NA
v_call: TRBV27
cdr3_nt: TGTGCCAGCAGCCCCGGACAGTATAATTCACCCCTCCACTTT
cdr3_aa: CASSPGQYNSPLHF

j_call: TRBJ1-5
d_call: NA
clone_size: NA
v_call: TRBV18
cdr3_nt: TGTGCCAGCTCCCCCACCCATAGCAATCAGCCCCAGCATTTT
cdr3_aa: CASSPTHSNQPQHF

j_call: TRBJ2-5
d_call: NA
clone_size: NA
v_call: TRBV7-9
cdr3_nt: TGTGCCAGCAGCCCCCGGGGGGAGACCCAGTACTTC
cdr3_aa: CASSPRGETQYF

j_call: TRBJ1-1
d_call: NA
clone_size: NA
v_call: TRBV2
cdr3_nt: TGTGCCAGCAGTGATCAAGAGAACACTGAAGCTTTCTTT
cdr3_aa: CASSDQENTEAFF

j_call: TRBJ1-1
d_call: NA
clone_size: once
v_call: TRBV20-1
cdr3_nt: TGCAGTGCGATTAGGGGAAATGAAGCTTTCTTT
cdr3_aa: CSAIRGNEAFF

j_call: TRBJ1-4
d_call: NA
clone_size: NA
v_call: TRBV6-5
cdr3_nt: TGTGCCAGCAGTTTGGACAGCCTTAATGAAAAACTGTTTTTT
cdr3_aa: CASSLDSLNEKLFF

j_call: TRBJ2-1
d_call: NA
clone_size: NA
v_call: TRBV7-9
cdr3_nt: TGTGCCAGCAGCCCGGACCTACTGACCTACAATGAGCAGTTCTTC
cdr3_aa: CASSPDLLTYNEQFF

j_call: TRBJ1-4
d_call: NA
clone_size: few
v_call: TRBV19
cdr3_nt: TGTGCCAGTAGTAATCAACGGGATGAAAAACTGTTTTTT
cdr3_aa: CASSNQRDEKLFF

j_call: TRBJ1-1
d_call: NA
clone_size: NA
v_call: TRBV5-1
cdr3_nt: TGCGCCAGCAACGAACAGGGTATTACTGAAGCTTTCTTT
cdr3_aa: CASNEQGITEAFF

j_call: TRBJ2-5
d_call: NA
clone_size: NA
v_call: TRBV7-9
cdr3_nt: TGTGCCAGCAGCTTAGTGCTAGTCGACTTC
cdr3_aa: CASSLVLVDF

j_call: TRBJ2-5
d_call: NA
clone_size: once
v_call: TRBV6-5
cdr3_nt: TGTGCCAGCAGTTACTCTACAGGGGAGACCCAGTACTTC
cdr3_aa: CASSYSTGETQYF

j_call: TRBJ2-2
d_call: NA
clone_size: few
v_call: TRBV7-9
cdr3_nt: TGTGCCAGCAGCTTAGTTTCGGGGTACACCGGGGAGCTGTTTTTT
cdr3_aa: CASSLVSGYTGELFF

j_call: TRBJ2-1
d_call: TRBD2
clone_size: NA
v_call: TRBV6-5
cdr3_nt: TGTGCCAGCAGACTAACTAGCGGGGGGTCGGGTGAGCAGTTCTTC
cdr3_aa: CASRLTSGGSGEQFF

j_call: TRBJ1-4
d_call: NA
clone_size: NA
v_call: TRBV21-1
cdr3_nt: TGTGCCACCACGACGGGTCTAAATGAAAAACTGTTTTTT
cdr3_aa: CATTTGLNEKLFF

j_call: TRBJ1-1
d_call: NA
clone_size: once
v_call: TRBV18
cdr3_nt: TGTGCCAGCTCACCACCAGGGCTCCCCTATGAAGCTTTCTTT
cdr3_aa: CASSPPGLPYEAFF

j_call: TRBJ1-2
d_call: TRBD1
clone_size: once
v_call: TRBV2
cdr3_nt: TGTGCCAGCAGTGAAGAACAGGGGGCTTCAGACTATGGCTACACCTTC
cdr3_aa: CASSEEQGASDYGYTF

j_call: TRBJ2-1
d_call: TRBD2
clone_size: NA
v_call: TRBV6-5
cdr3_nt: TGTGCCAGCAGACTCACTAGCGGTGCCTACAATGAGCAGTTCTTC
cdr3_aa: CASRLTSGAYNEQFF

j_call: TRBJ2-1
d_call: NA
clone_size: NA
v_call: TRBV10-3
cdr3_nt: TGTGCCATCAGCGCCCGGGGTCCTAATGAGCAGTTCTTC
cdr3_aa: CAISARGPNEQFF

j_call: TRBJ1-1
d_call: NA
clone_size: NA
v_call: TRBV29-1
cdr3_nt: TGCAGCGTTGAAGGTACGCAGGAAACTGAAGCTTTCTTT
cdr3_aa: CSVEGTQETEAFF

j_call: TRBJ1-2
d_call: NA
clone_size: NA
v_call: TRBV7-9
cdr3_nt: TGTGCCAGCAGCTTCGGATCTGGCTACACCTTC
cdr3_aa: CASSFGSGYTF

j_call: TRBJ1-3
d_call: NA
clone_size: few
v_call: TRBV6-5
cdr3_nt: TGTGCCAGCAGTTACTCGAATGGAAACACCATATATTTT
cdr3_aa: CASSYSNGNTIYF

j_call: TRBJ2-1
d_call: NA
clone_size: NA
v_call: TRBV18
cdr3_nt: TGTGCCAGCTCACCACCGTCGGGGCTCAGTGAGCAGTTCTTC
cdr3_aa: CASSPPSGLSEQFF

j_call: TRBJ1-1
d_call: NA
clone_size: NA
v_call: TRBV27
cdr3_nt: TGTGCCAGCAGTGCCGACGGCTACACTGAAGCTTTCTTT
cdr3_aa: CASSADGYTEAFF

j_call: TRBJ2-2
d_call: TRBD1
clone_size: NA
v_call: TRBV9
cdr3_nt: TGTGCCAGCAGCGTAGCCGACAGGGGAAGGGCCGGGGAGCTGTTTTTT
cdr3_aa: CASSVADRGRAGELFF

j_call: TRBJ2-1
d_call: NA
clone_size: NA
v_call: TRBV14
cdr3_nt: TGTGCCAGCAGCCAAGTGGCCCCCCGAAGCTCCTACAATGAGCAGTTCTTC
cdr3_aa: CASSQVAPRSSYNEQFF

j_call: TRBJ2-2
d_call: NA
clone_size: NA
v_call: TRBV29-1
cdr3_nt: TGCAGCGTTGAAGCTGGGAACACCGGGGATCTGTTTTTT
cdr3_aa: CSVEAGNTGDLFF

j_call: TRBJ1-3
d_call: NA
clone_size: NA
v_call: TRBV30
cdr3_nt: TGTGCCTGGAGCGGACAGCTCAACTCTGGAAACACCATATATTTT
cdr3_aa: CAWSGQLNSGNTIYF

j_call: TRBJ1-2
d_call: NA
clone_size: NA
v_call: TRBV28
cdr3_nt: TGTGCCAGCAGTCCTGGACAGTCCTTTGGTGGCTACACCTTC
cdr3_aa: CASSPGQSFGGYTF

j_call: TRBJ1-5
d_call: NA
clone_size: NA
v_call: TRBV9
cdr3_nt: TGTGCCAGCAGCGTTGGGCAGGAGAATCAGCCCCAGCATTTT
cdr3_aa: CASSVGQENQPQHF

j_call: TRBJ1-1
d_call: NA
clone_size: few
v_call: TRBV19
cdr3_nt: TGTGCCAGTAGTATTAGCGACAGGCGTTCGAACACTGAAGCTTTCTTT
cdr3_aa: CASSISDRRSNTEAFF

j_call: TRBJ2-7
d_call: TRBD1
clone_size: NA
v_call: TRBV5-6
cdr3_nt: TGTGCCAGCAGCTCCCCAGGGGGCGGCGACGAGCAGTACTTC
cdr3_aa: CASSSPGGGDEQYF

j_call: TRBJ2-1
d_call: TRBD2
clone_size: NA
v_call: TRBV18
cdr3_nt: TGTGCCAGCTCACCAGGGACTAGCAGTAATGAGCAGTTCTTC
cdr3_aa: CASSPGTSSNEQFF

j_call: TRBJ2-1
d_call: TRBD2
clone_size: NA
v_call: TRBV18
cdr3_nt: TGTGCCAGCTCACCACCGGGGCTAGCGGGGCCCAATGAGCAGTTCTTC
cdr3_aa: CASSPPGLAGPNEQFF

j_call: TRBJ2-1
d_call: NA
clone_size: NA
v_call: TRBV14
cdr3_nt: TGTGCCAGCAGCTCCAGACAGGCCGATGAGCAGTTCTTC
cdr3_aa: CASSSRQADEQFF

j_call: TRBJ2-7
d_call: NA
clone_size: NA
v_call: TRBV5-1
cdr3_nt: TGCGCCAGCAGTCGAGGGATTAGTAATCTGCTGGGGGAGCAGTACTTC
cdr3_aa: CASSRGISNLLGEQYF

j_call: TRBJ1-3
d_call: TRBD1
clone_size: NA
v_call: TRBV30
cdr3_nt: TGTGCCTGGAGGCGACAGGGGGGAAAGGGCCCTGGAAACACCATATATTTT
cdr3_aa: CAWRRQGGKGPGNTIYF

j_call: TRBJ2-3
d_call: TRBD1
clone_size: few
v_call: TRBV4-1
cdr3_nt: TGCGCCAGCAGCCAAGGAGGACAGGCTGATACGCAGTATTTT
cdr3_aa: CASSQGGQADTQYF

j_call: TRBJ2-7
d_call: TRBD1
clone_size: few
v_call: TRBV7-9
cdr3_nt: TGTGCCAGCAGCGGGACAGGGAACGAGCAGTACTTC
cdr3_aa: CASSGTGNEQYF

j_call: TRBJ2-7
d_call: NA
clone_size: NA
v_call: TRBV7-8
cdr3_nt: TGTGCCAGCAGCTGGACGGACACCTACGAGCAGTACTTC
cdr3_aa: CASSWTDTYEQYF

j_call: TRBJ1-3
d_call: TRBD1
clone_size: NA
v_call: TRBV6-1
cdr3_nt: TGTGCCAGCAGTGAGGTTTCTGGGACAGGCTCTGGAAACACCATATATTTT
cdr3_aa: CASSEVSGTGSGNTIYF

j_call: TRBJ2-1
d_call: NA
clone_size: NA
v_call: TRBV20-1
cdr3_nt: TGCAGTGCTAGAGATGACAATGAGCAGTTCTTC
cdr3_aa: CSARDDNEQFF

j_call: TRBJ2-1
d_call: NA
clone_size: NA
v_call: TRBV6-4
cdr3_nt: TGTGCCGCAACCGGGGGGCAGAACAATGAGCAGTTCTTC
cdr3_aa: CAATGGQNNEQFF

j_call: TRBJ2-1
d_call: NA
clone_size: NA
v_call: TRBV7-2
cdr3_nt: TGTGCCAGCAGCCTCCAATTCTCCTCCTACAATGAGCAGTTCTTC
cdr3_aa: CASSLQFSSYNEQFF

j_call: TRBJ1-1
d_call: NA
clone_size: NA
v_call: TRBV12-3/TRBV12-4
cdr3_nt: TGTGCCAGCAGTTTTTTAGGGAGGCCTGAAGCTTTCTTT
cdr3_aa: CASSFLGRPEAFF

j_call: TRBJ1-1
d_call: NA
clone_size: NA
v_call: TRBV4-1
cdr3_nt: TGCGCCAGCAGCCAAGAAGCTCCTCCGAACACTGAAGCTTTCTTT
cdr3_aa: CASSQEAPPNTEAFF

j_call: TRBJ2-3
d_call: NA
clone_size: NA
v_call: TRBV7-7
cdr3_nt: TGTGCCAGCAGCTTAGCAGGGCTGGATACGCAGTATTTT
cdr3_aa: CASSLAGLDTQYF